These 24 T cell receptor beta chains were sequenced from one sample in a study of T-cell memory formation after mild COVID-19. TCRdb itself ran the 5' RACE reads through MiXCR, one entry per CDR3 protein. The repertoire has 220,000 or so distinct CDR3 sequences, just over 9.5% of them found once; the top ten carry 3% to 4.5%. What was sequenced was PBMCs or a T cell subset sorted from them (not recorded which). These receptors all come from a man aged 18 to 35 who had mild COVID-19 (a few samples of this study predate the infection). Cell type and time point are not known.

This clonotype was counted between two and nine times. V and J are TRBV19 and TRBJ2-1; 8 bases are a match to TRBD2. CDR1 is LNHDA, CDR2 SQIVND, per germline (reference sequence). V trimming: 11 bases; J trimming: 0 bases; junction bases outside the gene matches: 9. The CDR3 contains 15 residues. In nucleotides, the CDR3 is TGTGCCTCCGGGGGGGGGCGAAGCTCCTACAATGAGCAGTTCTTC. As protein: CASGGGRSSYNEQFF.

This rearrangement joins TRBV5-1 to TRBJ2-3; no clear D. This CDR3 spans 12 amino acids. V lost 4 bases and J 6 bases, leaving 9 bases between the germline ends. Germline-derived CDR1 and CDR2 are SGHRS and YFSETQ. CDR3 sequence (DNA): TGCGCCAGCAGCGAACCTGGGGATACGCAGTATTTT. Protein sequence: CASSEPGDTQYF.

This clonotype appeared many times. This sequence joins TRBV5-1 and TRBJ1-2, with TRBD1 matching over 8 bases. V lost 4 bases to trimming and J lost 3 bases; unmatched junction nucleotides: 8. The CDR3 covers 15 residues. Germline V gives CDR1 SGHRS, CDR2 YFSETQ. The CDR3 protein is CASSTTGALDYGYTF. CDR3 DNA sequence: TGCGCCAGCAGCACGACAGGGGCGCTCGACTATGGCTACACCTTC.

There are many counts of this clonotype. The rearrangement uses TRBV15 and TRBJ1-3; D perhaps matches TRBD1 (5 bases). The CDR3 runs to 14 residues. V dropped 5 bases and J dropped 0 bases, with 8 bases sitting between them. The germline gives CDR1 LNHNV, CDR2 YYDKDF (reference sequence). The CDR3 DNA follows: TGTGCCACCAGCGGTGACAGCTCTGGAAACACCATATATTTT. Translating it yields CATSGDSSGNTIYF.

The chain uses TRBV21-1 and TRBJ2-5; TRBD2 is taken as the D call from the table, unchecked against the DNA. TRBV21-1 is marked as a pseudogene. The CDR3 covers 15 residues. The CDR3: CASSPKAGGGETQYF. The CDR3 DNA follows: TGTGCCAGCAGTCCTAAGGCTGGAGGGGGAGAGACCCAGTACTTC.

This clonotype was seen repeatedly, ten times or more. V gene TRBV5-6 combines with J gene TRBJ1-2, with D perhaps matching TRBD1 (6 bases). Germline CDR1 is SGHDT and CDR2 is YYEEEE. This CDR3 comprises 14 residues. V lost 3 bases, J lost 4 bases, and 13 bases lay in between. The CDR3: CASSSGQRGYGYTF. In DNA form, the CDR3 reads TGTGCCAGCAGCTCCGGACAGCGAGGCTATGGCTACACCTTC.

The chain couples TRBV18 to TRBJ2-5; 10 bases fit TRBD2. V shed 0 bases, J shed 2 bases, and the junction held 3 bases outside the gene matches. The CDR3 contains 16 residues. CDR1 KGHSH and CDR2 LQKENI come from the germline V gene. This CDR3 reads CASSPPSSGGQETQYF. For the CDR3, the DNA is TGTGCCAGCTCACCACCGTCTAGCGGGGGACAAGAGACCCAGTACTTC.

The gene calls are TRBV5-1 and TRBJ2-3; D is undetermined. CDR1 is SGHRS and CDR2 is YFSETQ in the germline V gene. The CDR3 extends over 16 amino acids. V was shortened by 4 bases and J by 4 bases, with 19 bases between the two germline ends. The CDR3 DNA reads TGCGCCAGCAGCCAAGGCCTAGATCGTCTCGCAGATACGCAGTATTTT. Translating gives CASSQGLDRLADTQYF.

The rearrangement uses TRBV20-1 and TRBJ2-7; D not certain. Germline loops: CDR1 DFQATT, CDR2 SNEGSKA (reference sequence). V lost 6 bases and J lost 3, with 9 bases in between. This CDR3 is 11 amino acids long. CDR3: CSAGQLYEQYF. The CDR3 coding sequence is TGCAGTGCCGGGCAGCTCTACGAGCAGTACTTC.

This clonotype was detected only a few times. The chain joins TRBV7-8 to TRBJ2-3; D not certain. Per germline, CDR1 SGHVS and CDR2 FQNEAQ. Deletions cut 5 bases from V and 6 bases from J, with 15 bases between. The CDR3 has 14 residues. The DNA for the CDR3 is TGTGCCAGCAGCCCAGCCCGACACCAGGATACGCAGTATTTT. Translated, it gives CASSPARHQDTQYF.

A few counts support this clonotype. This CDR3 is CASSLPGQAMNTEAFF. The CDR3 DNA is TGCGCCAGCAGCTTGCCCGGACAGGCGATGAACACTGAAGCTTTCTTT. V gene TRBV5-1 combines with J gene TRBJ1-1; 7 bases are shared with TRBD1. Germline V gene sequence: CDR1 SGHRS, CDR2 YFSETQ. With V trimmed by 1 base and J by 0 bases, 6 bases remained unmatched. CDR3 length: 16 residues.

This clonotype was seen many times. Here the CDR3 reads CASSLDGFRGKNIQYF. CDR3 DNA sequence: TGCGCCAGCAGCTTGGATGGTTTCAGGGGCAAAAACATTCAGTACTTC. J is TRBJ2-4 and V is TRBV5-1; D possibly corresponds to TRBD1 (6 bases). This CDR3 comprises 16 residues. Germline V gives CDR1 SGHRS, CDR2 YFSETQ. Trimming cost V 0 bases and J 3 bases, with 13 bases left between them.

Here the CDR3 reads CASSLAIGDHYEQYV. The CDR3 DNA sequence: TGCGCCAGCAGCTTGGCCATAGGGGACCACTACGAGCAGTACGTC. The rearrangement links TRBV5-1 to TRBJ2-7; D possibly uses TRBD1 or TRBD2 (5 bases each). Between the trimmed V and J ends, which lost 0 bases and 3 bases, there was a span of 13 bases. CDR3 length equals 15 residues. Germline CDR1 reads SGHRS; CDR2 reads YFSETQ.

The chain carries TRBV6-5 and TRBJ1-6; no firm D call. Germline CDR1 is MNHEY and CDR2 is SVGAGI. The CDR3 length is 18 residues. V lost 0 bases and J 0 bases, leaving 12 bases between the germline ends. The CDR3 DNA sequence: TGTGCCAGCAGTTACTCCGGGGTCGGGGACTCCTATAATTCACCCCTCCACTTT. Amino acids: CASSYSGVGDSYNSPLHF.

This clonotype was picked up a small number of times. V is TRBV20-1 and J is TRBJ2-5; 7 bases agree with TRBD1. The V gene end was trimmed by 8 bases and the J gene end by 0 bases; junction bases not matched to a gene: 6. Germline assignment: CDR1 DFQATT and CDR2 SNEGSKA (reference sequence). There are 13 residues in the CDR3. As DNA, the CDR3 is TGCAGTCCCTATGGACAGGACCAAGAGACCCAGTACTTC. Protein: CSPYGQDQETQYF.

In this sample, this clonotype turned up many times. In DNA, the CDR3 is TGCGCCAGCAAATTAGCGGTGATCACAGATACGCAGTATTTT. Protein: CASKLAVITDTQYF. The rearrangement uses TRBV5-1 and TRBJ2-3; a weak D match, TRBD2 (6 bases). Trimming stripped 6 bases from V and 2 bases from J, with 13 bases between. Per the germline V gene, CDR1 is SGHRS and CDR2 is YFSETQ. This CDR3 has 14 amino acids.

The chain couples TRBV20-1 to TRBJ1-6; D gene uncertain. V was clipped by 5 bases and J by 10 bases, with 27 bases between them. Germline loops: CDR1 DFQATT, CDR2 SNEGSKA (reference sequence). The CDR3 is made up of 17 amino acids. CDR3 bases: TGCAGTGCTCTCATGGGCGCGGACGGGCCGGTTGGCTCACCCCTCCACTTT. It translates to CSALMGADGPVGSPLHF.

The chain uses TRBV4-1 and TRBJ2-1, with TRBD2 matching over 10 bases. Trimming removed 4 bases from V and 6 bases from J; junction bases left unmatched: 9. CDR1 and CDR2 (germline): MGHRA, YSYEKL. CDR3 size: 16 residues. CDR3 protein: CASSPQGPSGSNEQFF. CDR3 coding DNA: TGCGCCAGCAGCCCCCAGGGCCCTAGCGGGAGCAATGAGCAGTTCTTC.

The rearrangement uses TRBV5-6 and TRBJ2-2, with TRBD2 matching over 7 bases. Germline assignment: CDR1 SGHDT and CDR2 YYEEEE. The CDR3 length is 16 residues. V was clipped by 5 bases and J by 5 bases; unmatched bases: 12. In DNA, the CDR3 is TGTGCCAGCAGTTCGTTTCAGCGGGGAGGTACCGGGGAGCTGTTTTTT. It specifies CASSSFQRGGTGELFF.

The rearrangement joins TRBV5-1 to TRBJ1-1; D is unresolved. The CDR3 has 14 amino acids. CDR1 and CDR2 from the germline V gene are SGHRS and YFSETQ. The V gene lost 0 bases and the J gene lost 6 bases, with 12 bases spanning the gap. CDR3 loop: CASSLEAAVPEAFF. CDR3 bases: TGCGCCAGCAGCTTGGAAGCGGCGGTCCCTGAAGCTTTCTTT. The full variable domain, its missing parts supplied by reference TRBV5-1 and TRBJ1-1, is KAGVTQTPRYLIKTRGQQVTLSCSPISGHRSVSWYQQTPGQGLQFLFEYFSETQRNKGNFPGRFSGRQFSNSRSEMNVSTLELGDSALYLCASSLEAAVPEAFFGQGTRLTVV.

DNA of the CDR3: TGCAGCGTTGAAGAGGCGGTCCCCGGGGAGACCCAGTACTTC. This codes for CSVEEAVPGETQYF. The chain uses TRBV29-1 and TRBJ2-5; the D is unclear. Germline V gives CDR1 SQVTM, CDR2 ANQGSEA. V shed 0 bases and J shed 5 bases, with 13 bases lying between them. This CDR3 has 14 residues.

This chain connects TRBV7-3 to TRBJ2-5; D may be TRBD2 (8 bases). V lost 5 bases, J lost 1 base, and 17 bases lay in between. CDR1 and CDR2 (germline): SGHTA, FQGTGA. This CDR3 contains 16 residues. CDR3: CASSRGLAGSQETQYF. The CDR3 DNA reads TGTGCCAGCAGCAGGGGGCTAGCGGGCTCCCAAGAGACCCAGTACTTC.

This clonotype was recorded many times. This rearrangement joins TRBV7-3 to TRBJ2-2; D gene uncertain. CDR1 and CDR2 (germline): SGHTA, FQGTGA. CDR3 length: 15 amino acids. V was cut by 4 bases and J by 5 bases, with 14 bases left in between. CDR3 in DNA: TGTGCCAGCAGCTCCTCCGTAGGTGGAACCGGGGAGCTGTTTTTT. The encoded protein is CASSSSVGGTGELFF.

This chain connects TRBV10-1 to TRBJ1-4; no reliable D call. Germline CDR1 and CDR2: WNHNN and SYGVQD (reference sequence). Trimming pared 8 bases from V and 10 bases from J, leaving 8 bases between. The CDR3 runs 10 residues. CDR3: CASFERKLFF. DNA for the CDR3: TGCGCCAGCTTCGAGAGAAAACTGTTTTTT.